The clone carrying this T cell receptor (beta chain) was detected a few times. Its antigen is still unknown. Germline trimming cut 11 bases from V and 4 bases from J; bases unmatched to any gene: 9. The V gene's germline CDR1 is LNHDA and CDR2 SQIVND (reference sequence). CDR3 length: 13 amino acids. After isolation, RNA underwent reverse transcription to generate cDNA as the sequencing template. The protocol was immunoSEQ multiplex PCR, while the TCRdb copy is restricted to in-frame clones and leaves out a portion. The sample has around 290,000 clones; over 45% are singletons. The data are from a study of CD8+ T cells in alopecia areata. The wider study: Treated patients were given oral tofacitinib, which was dosed at 5 to 10 mg twice daily. A 6-month off-drug phase came after tofacitinib, which had lasted 6 to 18 months.

The study, taken as a whole, reports: Shared TCR sequences were less clear between patients than in mice, possibly partly from HLA diversity.

Treatment specified: oral pan-JAK inhibitor, 5-10 mg twice daily. PBMCs yielded sorted CD4+ and CD8+ T cells. The clonotype comes from a human donor with alopecia areata. Sequenced here: CD4+ T cells sorted from blood, sampled at week 24, from a patient treated with tofacitinib. The chain is built from TRBV19 and TRBJ1-2; 8 bases fit TRBD1. The CDR3 sequence: CASGQGSGYGYTF. The DNA of the CDR3 is TGTGCCTCCGGACAGGGTTCAGGCTATGGCTACACCTTC.